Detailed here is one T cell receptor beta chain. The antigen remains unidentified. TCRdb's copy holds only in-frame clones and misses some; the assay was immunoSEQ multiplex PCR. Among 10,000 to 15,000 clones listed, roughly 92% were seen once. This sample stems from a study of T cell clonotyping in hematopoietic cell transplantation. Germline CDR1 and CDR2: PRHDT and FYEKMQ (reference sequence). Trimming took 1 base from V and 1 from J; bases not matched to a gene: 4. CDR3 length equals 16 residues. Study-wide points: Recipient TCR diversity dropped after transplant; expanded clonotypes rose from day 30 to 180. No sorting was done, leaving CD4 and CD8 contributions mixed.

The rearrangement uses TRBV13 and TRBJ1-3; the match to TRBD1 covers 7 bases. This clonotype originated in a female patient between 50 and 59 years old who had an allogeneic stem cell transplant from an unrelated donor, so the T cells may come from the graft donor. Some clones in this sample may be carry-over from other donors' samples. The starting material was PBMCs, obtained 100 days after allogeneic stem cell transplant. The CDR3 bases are TGTGCCAGCAGCTTAGACGGCAGGGGGTCTGGAAACACCATATATTTT. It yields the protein CASSLDGRGSGNTIYF.